What follows describes a single TCR beta chain. There is no known antigen for this receptor. Base qualities were left out, and no much larger clone turns up one base away. Ficoll-Paque density gradient centrifugation was used to isolate PBMCs. These data come from a study of T-cell memory formation after mild COVID-19 (dated by TCRdb to 2020 to 2022). General notes on the study: Most TCR sequence clusters were specific to one of the two donors. In a couple of donors, T-cell clones that expanded and contracted after mild COVID-19 were tracked by sequencing TCRalpha and TCRbeta repertoires over time. Two young, previously healthy adult volunteers, one female and one male, were included in the cohort. General conclusions and limits of the study: Only a couple of mild cases were covered by the study, and larger cohorts that include severe cases with pre-infection samples were considered necessary. Some responding clones were found in pre-infection memory, which suggests that pre-existing cross-reactive memory T cells took part in the SARS-CoV-2 response. Whether the second-wave clones peaking on day 37 were SARS-CoV-2 specific was not confirmed. From day 15 to 85, contracting clones showed balanced CD4/CD8 phenotypes, whereas a second wave of clones that expanded from day 15 to 37 leaned towards CD4+. Contracting CD4+ clones turned up mainly in the CM and EM memory subsets, whereas EMRA was where CD8+ clones were enriched.

Instrument on record: Illumina NovaSeq 6000. TCRalpha and TCRbeta cDNA libraries were constructed by 5'RACE with constant-segment primers, with sample barcodes and unique molecular identifiers being introduced. RNA was extracted from every sample with Trizol reagent. The libraries were amplified in two PCR steps, and the second step added a second sample barcode and Illumina TruSeq adapters. The libraries were sequenced on an Illumina NovaSeq using 2 x 150 bp paired-end reads. Concerning the study's data processing: Reads were demultiplexed and collapsed into UMI-guided consensus sequences with migec v1.2.7. Using mixcr v2.1.11, the UMI consensuses were aligned to TRA and TRB V and J templates and assembled into clonotypes. Clonotypes were classified as expanded or contracted when called significant by both edgeR and NoisET, with noise models trained on biological replicates. For edgeR calls, the thresholds were a false discovery rate-adjusted p below 0.01 and a log2 fold-change of 1. As an exploratory analysis of dynamics, PCA with hierarchical clustering was applied to max-normalized trajectories of the 1000 most abundant clonotypes. Separately sequenced CD4+ and CD8+ repertoires were used to assign the CD4 or CD8 phenotype of responding clones. TCRdb handled the public reads itself, with Q25 trimming in fastp and clone calling in MiXCR, and kept productive beta chains. Identical CDR3 protein sequences are pooled into one entry, listed with their most common genes and DNA. The V and J calls and clone size are TCRdb's, not the authors'. The sample profile shows 250,000 to 300,000 distinct CDR3 sequences; approximately 15% of them were found once. The ten top clones hold 22% of the sample.

The CDR3 has 13 amino acids, counting the end cysteine and phenylalanine. Only the CDR3 DNA stays, 39 bases, in frame from base 1. The germline ends are 12 bases apart after V is trimmed by 3 bases and J by 6 bases. The germline V gene gives CDR1 as ENHRY and CDR2 as SYGVKD. Rearrangement joined TRBV10-3 to TRBJ2-7; the D region possibly corresponds to TRBD2 (6 bases align). The source material was PBMCs or a T cell subset sorted from them (not recorded which). The sequence was obtained from a man younger than 35 who had mild COVID-19 (a few samples of this study predate the infection). The sample titles of this study are shuffled in the database, so cell type and time point are left out; the donor was told from shared clones. This receptor has the CDR3 CAISELVGGEQYF. At the DNA level, the sequence is TGTGCCATCAGTGAACTCGTGGGAGGCGAGCAGTACTTC.